This T cell receptor (beta chain) was documented in a study of Ad26.COV2.S vaccination and SARS-CoV-2 variants. Across the whole study: The donor participated in the COV1001 trial, in its Ad26.COV2.S arm.

V lost 0 bases, J lost 7 bases, and 12 bases stayed unmatched. CDR1 is LGHNA and CDR2 is YNFKEQ in the germline V gene. CDR3 length: 16 residues. Comment on this clone: Antigen unknown.

The method was immunoSEQ multiplex PCR; TCRdb's version includes in-frame clones alone and lacks a portion of them. In the table there are approximately 350,000 clones, roughly 84% of which are singletons. Regarding the study as a whole: Analytic work on TCR breadth and depth might have understated the full extent of total T cell responses. Post-vaccination breadth of spike-specific CD8+ and CD4+ T cell responses was reportedly substantial.

Documented treatment: some 20 received Ad26.COV2.S at low or high dose, single or two shots; about 5 received placebo; per-sample allocation not given. Following the first vaccine or placebo injection, samples were taken on day 63. Wuhan-strain SARS-CoV-2 spike was expressed by the Ad26 vector that made up the vaccine. The chain uses TRBV4-2 and TRBJ2-7; 7 positions match TRBD1. The material was peripheral blood, obtained in a trial of Ad26.COV2.S vaccine versus placebo. The receptor was derived from a person between 18 and 60 years old who received the Ad26.COV2.S COVID-19 vaccine or a placebo. This CDR3 is CASSQDWAGGLEEQYF. The CDR3 bases are TGTGCCAGCAGCCAAGATTGGGCAGGGGGTTTGGAGGAGCAGTACTTC.